This T cell receptor beta chain is drawn from a study of blood T cell repertoires in COVID-19. In the study overall: T cells, B-cell-depleted T cells, or PBMCs provided the cDNA or gDNA that served as material.

Profiled with immunoSEQ multiplex PCR; TCRdb holds only in-frame clones, not every one. The sample has about 180,000 clones, 80% to 90% seen once. The CDR3 covers 18 residues. The V segment lost 3 bases and the J segment 2 bases; nucleotides outside the gene matches: 7. Germline V gene data show CDR1 as SGHRS and CDR2 as YFSETQ. The TCR comes from a woman in her forties with acute COVID-19. The chain is built from TRBV5-1 and TRBJ2-6; 11 bases are a match to TRBD2. Sequencing used PBMCs or T cells enriched from blood (not recorded which). The CDR3: CASSSRLAGGTGANVLTF. CDR3 sequence (DNA): TGCGCCAGCAGCTCGCGGCTAGCGGGGGGAACTGGGGCCAACGTCCTGACTTTC.